The rows below give T cell receptor beta chains drawn from one sample of a study of Graves' ophthalmopathy and Graves' hyperthyroidism. TCRdb ran MiXCR on the multiplex PCR reads and lists one entry per CDR3 protein. This sample has around 600,000 distinct CDR3 sequences, with about two fifths found just once. Sequencing used peripheral blood. The receptors originated from an adult man with Graves' ophthalmopathy. Both conserved end residues are part of each CDR3. D genes are given only for firm matches. Clone size is not always given. Where it is, it says once, few, many or a class for expanded clones.

v_gene	j_gene	abundance	d_gene	CDR3aa	CDR3nt
TRBV25-1	TRBJ1-2	few	.	CASSLNRGDYGYTF	TGTGCCAGCAGTTTAAATAGGGGGGACTATGGCTACACCTTC
TRBV9	TRBJ1-3	.	.	CASSSTGLLPGNTIYF	TGTGCCAGCAGCTCCACAGGTCTCCTCCCTGGAAACACCATATATTTT
TRBV7-9	TRBJ1-2	.	TRBD1	CASSLGTGDWSYGYTF	TGTGCCAGCAGCTTAGGGACAGGGGATTGGAGCTATGGCTACACCTTC
TRBV2	TRBJ1-4	many	.	CASRSRDGEEKLFF	TGTGCCAGCAGGAGCCGGGACGGGGAAGAAAAACTGTTTTTT
TRBV6-5	TRBJ2-7	few	.	CASSYRGEHEQYF	TGTGCCAGCAGTTACAGGGGGGAACACGAGCAGTACTTC
TRBV19	TRBJ2-7	many	TRBD1	CASSPGQEYEQYF	TGTGCCAGTAGTCCCGGACAGGAGTACGAGCAGTACTTC
TRBV2	TRBJ1-5	many	.	CASSESEQPQHF	TGTGCCAGCAGTGAAAGCGAACAGCCCCAGCATTTT
TRBV14	TRBJ2-7	.	TRBD2	CASSFGAGGLKNEQYF	TGTGCCAGCAGTTTCGGAGCGGGGGGGCTAAAGAACGAGCAGTACTTC
TRBV6-4	TRBJ2-2	once	.	CASSDSGEQSETGELFF	TGTGCCAGCAGTGACTCAGGGGAACAGAGTGAAACCGGGGAGCTGTTTTTT
TRBV29-1	TRBJ2-1	.	TRBD2	CSVRTSGYEQFF	TGCAGCGTTAGGACTAGCGGGTATGAGCAGTTCTTC
TRBV29-1	TRBJ1-2	few	.	CSVRGDGYTF	TGCAGCGTTCGTGGAGACGGCTACACCTTC
TRBV10-3	TRBJ2-2	.	.	CAISESQGKGNTGELFF	TGTGCCATCAGTGAGTCTCAGGGGAAAGGGAACACCGGGGAGCTGTTTTTT
TRBV25-1	TRBJ1-3	many	.	CASSEGDSGNTIYF	TGTGCCAGCAGTGAAGGAGACTCTGGAAACACCATATATTTT
TRBV7-9	TRBJ1-4	many	.	CASSQLSGLGEKLFF	TGTGCCAGCAGCCAACTATCAGGGTTGGGTGAAAAACTGTTTTTT
TRBV4-3	TRBJ1-5	once	TRBD1	CASSQEYRGSNQPQHF	TGCGCCAGCAGCCAAGAATACAGGGGTAGCAATCAGCCCCAGCATTTT
TRBV10-2	TRBJ2-7	many	.	CASSEFKSEQYF	TGCGCCAGCAGTGAGTTTAAGAGCGAGCAGTACTTC
TRBV7-3	TRBJ2-2	few	.	CASSLNRVSNTGELFF	TGTGCCAGCAGCTTAAACAGGGTCTCGAACACCGGGGAGCTGTTTTTT
TRBV9	TRBJ2-5	many	TRBD2	CASSVGEREAGETQYF	TGTGCCAGCAGCGTAGGGGAGCGGGAGGCAGGGGAGACCCAGTACTTC
TRBV2	TRBJ2-7	.	TRBD2	CASRALAGGHYEQYF	TGTGCCAGCAGGGCCCTAGCGGGAGGCCACTACGAGCAGTACTTC
TRBV7-6	TRBJ1-3	many	.	CASSPGLGAGNTIYF	TGTGCCAGCAGCCCCGGGCTGGGGGCTGGAAACACCATATATTTT
TRBV10-3	TRBJ1-5	many	.	CAISEGPGVQPQHF	TGTGCCATCAGTGAGGGCCCGGGGGTACAGCCCCAGCATTTT
TRBV5-1	TRBJ2-5	.	.	CASLTVSGVGETQYF	TGCGCCAGCTTAACTGTATCGGGGGTAGGCGAGACCCAGTACTTC
TRBV7-8	TRBJ1-2	many	.	CASSPQDNYGYTF	TGTGCCAGCAGCCCCCAGGATAACTATGGCTACACCTTC
TRBV13	TRBJ2-7	many	.	CASSLFNEQYF	TGTGCCAGCAGCTTATTCAACGAGCAGTACTTC
TRBV10-3	TRBJ1-1	.	.	CAISGDTYFEAFF	TGTGCCATCAGTGGGGACACCTACTTCGAAGCTTTCTTT
TRBV5-1	TRBJ2-7	many	.	CASSPRSYEQYF	TGTGCCAGCAGCCCGCGGTCCTACGAGCAGTACTTC
TRBV19	TRBJ2-6	many	TRBD1	CASSIALGTVGSGANVLTF	TGTGCCAGTAGTATAGCGTTGGGGACAGTGGGCTCTGGGGCCAACGTCCTGACTTTC
TRBV27	TRBJ2-7	many	.	CASSGPAREQYF	TGTGCCAGCAGTGGCCCGGCGAGAGAGCAGTACTTC
TRBV2	TRBJ1-3	many	.	CASSVGSGNTIYF	TGTGCCAGCAGTGTGGGGTCCGGAAACACCATATATTTT
TRBV5-1	TRBJ2-5	many	.	CASSLGGPETQYF	TGCGCCAGCAGCTTGGGGGGGCCAGAGACCCAGTACTTC
TRBV10-3	TRBJ1-5	many	.	CAISLGGEEPQHF	TGTGCCATCAGCTTAGGGGGTGAGGAGCCCCAGCATTTT
TRBV7-8	TRBJ1-1	few	.	CASSLAVRGAEAFF	TGTGCCAGCAGCTTAGCGGTGCGGGGGGCTGAAGCTTTCTTT
TRBV10-3	TRBJ1-5	once	.	CAISETGQPQHF	TGTGCCATCAGTGAGACTGGACAGCCCCAGCATTTT
TRBV7-2	TRBJ2-2	few	TRBD1	CASSLVGQGVTRELFF	TGTGCCAGCAGCTTAGTGGGACAGGGGGTTACCCGGGAGCTGTTTTTT
TRBV7-9	TRBJ2-5	.	TRBD1	CASSSTGQAGTQYF	TGTGCCAGCAGCTCTACGGGACAGGCGGGGACCCAGTACTTC
TRBV25-1	TRBJ1-6	.	TRBD1	CASSPPGQLYILHF	TGTGCCAGCTCACCCCCGGGACAGCTTTATATCCTCCACTTT
TRBV11-3	TRBJ2-5	.	.	CASSHPLALETQYF	TGTGCCAGCAGCCACCCTCTAGCGCTAGAGACCCAGTACTTC
TRBV24-1	TRBJ1-5	.	.	CAISDYREDQPQHF	TGTGCCATCAGTGATTACCGGGAAGATCAGCCCCAGCATTTT
TRBV9	TRBJ2-7	.	TRBD1	CASSAGTGVHEQYF	TGTGCCAGCAGCGCCGGGACAGGGGTTCACGAGCAGTACTTC